Presented here are 27 T cell receptor beta chains from one specimen sequenced in a study of response to subunit inactivated influenza vaccine. TCRdb processed the RT-PCR reads anew with MiXCR; each CDR3 protein has one entry. This table holds about 310,000 distinct CDR3 sequences, just over 20% found once. The source material was PBMCs from blood, sampled approximately 20 months after vaccination. The receptors derive from a man aged 50-75 years who received an inactivated influenza vaccine.

The chain couples TRBV20-1 to TRBJ1-1; TRBD1 aligns across 7 bases. Germline trimming cut 0 bases from V and 3 bases from J; bases unmatched to any gene: 7. Germline V CDR1 and CDR2: DFQATT, SNEGSKA (reference sequence). The CDR3 is made up of 15 amino acids. CDR3 bases: TGCAGTGCTAGAGATGCCAGGGGGACGGACACTGAAGCTTTCTTT. Residues: CSARDARGTDTEAFF.

The gene calls are TRBV3-1 and TRBJ1-3; 9 bases are a match to TRBD1. Germline trimming cut 5 bases from V and 2 bases from J; bases unmatched to any gene: 4. The CDR3 spans 15 residues. Per the germline V gene, CDR1 is LGHDT and CDR2 is YNNKEL (reference sequence). The CDR3 coding sequence is TGTGCCAGCAGCGACCGGGACAGGGCTGGAAACACCATATATTTT. This codes for CASSDRDRAGNTIYF.

This clonotype was seen more than once but under ten times. For the CDR3, the DNA is TGCAGCGTGAAAGGCCTGTTTAACACTGAAGCTTTCTTT. It specifies CSVKGLFNTEAFF. The rearrangement uses TRBV29-1 and TRBJ1-1; the D is unclear. Germline-derived CDR1 and CDR2 are SQVTM and ANQGSEA. The V end was cut by 6 bases, the J end by 2 bases, with 13 bases between. The CDR3 has 13 amino acids. Full variable domain (rest looked up from reference TRBV29-1 and TRBJ1-1): SAVISQKPSRDICQRGTSLTIQCQVDSQVTMMFWYRQQPGQSLTLIATANQGSEATYESGFVIDKFPISRPNLTFSTLTVSNMSPEDSSIYLCSVKGLFNTEAFFGQGTRLTVV.

The chain employs TRBV7-9 and TRBJ1-6; 10 nucleotides align to TRBD1. Germline V gives CDR1 SEHNR, CDR2 FQNEAQ (reference sequence). This CDR3 has 15 amino acids. V was pared by 4 bases and J by 9 bases, with 6 bases of the junction left unmatched. This chain's CDR3 is CASSYGQGVFSPLHF. The CDR3 DNA is TGTGCCAGCAGCTACGGACAGGGGGTGTTTTCACCCCTCCACTTT.

This chain joins TRBV5-4 and TRBJ2-7, with 13 bases matching TRBD2. V was clipped by 2 bases and J by 2 bases; unmatched bases: 10. Germline values: CDR1 SGHNT, CDR2 YYREEE (reference sequence). CDR3 length: 18 amino acids. The CDR3 sequence: CASSFRLAGGPNAYEQYF. DNA for the CDR3: TGTGCCAGCAGCTTTCGACTAGCGGGGGGCCCGAACGCCTACGAGCAGTACTTC.

The V gene is TRBV4-3, the J gene TRBJ2-1; D possibly corresponds to TRBD1 (6 bases). CDR1 is LGHNA and CDR2 is YSLEER in the germline V gene. The CDR3 extends over 14 amino acids. With 3 bases removed from V and 4 bases from J, the gap between germline ends came to 10 bases. The CDR3 protein is CASSQDQGYNEQFF. The CDR3 DNA is TGCGCCAGCAGCCAGGATCAGGGGTACAATGAGCAGTTCTTC.

This clonotype was detected only a few times. The chain uses TRBV6-1 and TRBJ2-6; D is undetermined. With 5 bases removed from V and 0 bases from J, the gap between germline ends came to 8 bases. The germline CDR1 and CDR2 sequences are MNHNS and SASEGT. There are 15 residues in the CDR3. CDR3 in DNA: TGTGCCAGCAGTCTGGGAAGCTCTGGGGCCAACGTCCTGACTTTC. Protein product: CASSLGSSGANVLTF.

This chain uses TRBV5-4 with TRBJ2-7; TRBD1 matches 8 bases. After removal of 4 bases from V and 0 bases from J, the junction contained 6 bases not matched to a gene. This CDR3 region has 15 residues. CDR1 and CDR2 (germline): SGHNT, YYREEE (reference sequence). CDR3 nucleotides: TGTGCCAGCAGCGGTGGGACAGGAGCCTCCTACGAGCAGTACTTC. It encodes CASSGGTGASYEQYF.

The chain employs TRBV29-1 and TRBJ2-5; D is possibly TRBD1 or TRBD2 (5 bases each). This CDR3 spans 12 amino acids. Deletions cut 6 bases from V and 5 bases from J, with 13 bases between. Per germline, CDR1 SQVTM and CDR2 ANQGSEA. The CDR3 here is CSVRAEGETQYF. In nucleotides, the CDR3 is TGCAGCGTGAGGGCCGAGGGGGAGACCCAGTACTTC.

This clonotype was counted ten times or more. The gene calls are TRBV4-1 and TRBJ1-1; D gene unclear. V lost 4 bases to trimming and J lost 6 bases, with 15 bases between them. The CDR3 contains 14 residues. CDR1 MGHRA and CDR2 YSYEKL come from the germline V gene. CDR3 nucleotide sequence: TGCGCCAGCAGCCCACAAATAACTGGCGCTGAAGCTTTCTTT. Protein sequence: CASSPQITGAEAFF.

In this sample, this clonotype turned up many times. The CDR3 reads CASSKTWTVNTEAFF. CDR3 DNA sequence: TGTGCCAGCAGCAAAACGTGGACCGTGAACACTGAAGCTTTCTTT. This rearrangement joins TRBV7-2 to TRBJ1-1; no clear D. V was cut by 5 bases and J by 0 bases, with 13 bases left in between. This CDR3 has 15 amino acids. From germline, CDR1 is SGHTA and CDR2 FQGNSA.

This clonotype was seen only a few times. The chain employs TRBV3-1 and TRBJ1-6; D not resolved. Germline-derived CDR1 and CDR2 are LGHDT and YNNKEL (reference sequence). CDR3 size: 14 residues. Trimming removed 1 base from V and 10 bases from J, with 11 bases in between. The CDR3 loop is CASSQGRKISPLHF. The CDR3 DNA sequence: TGTGCCAGCAGCCAAGGCCGTAAGATCTCACCCCTCCACTTT.

The sample holds many counts of this clonotype. V usage is TRBV28 and J usage is TRBJ1-1; TRBD1 aligns across 11 bases. CDR3 size: 16 residues. V was pared by 5 bases and J by 5 bases, with 10 bases of the junction left unmatched. Germline CDR1 and CDR2: MDHEN and SYDVKM. CDR3 nucleotide sequence: TGTGCCAGCAGTCCCACGGGACAGGGGGAGGTAACTGAAGCTTTCTTT. Amino acid sequence: CASSPTGQGEVTEAFF.

This clonotype has a handful of counts. The rearrangement joins TRBV7-2 to TRBJ1-1, with D unclear. Germline CDR1 SGHTA, CDR2 FQGNSA. With 5 bases removed from V and 3 bases from J, the gap between germline ends came to 13 bases. The CDR3 totals 14 residues. CDR3 loop: CASSPVSGDTEAFF. For the CDR3, the DNA is TGTGCCAGCAGCCCTGTCAGCGGGGACACTGAAGCTTTCTTT.

This sequence joins TRBV6-1 and TRBJ2-7, with 9 bases that match TRBD1. The CDR3 totals 15 residues. Trimming took 5 bases from V and 4 from J; bases not matched to a gene: 9. Germline V lookup: CDR1 MNHNS, CDR2 SASEGT. The CDR3 nucleotides read TGTGCCAGCAGTCCCTCCGGGACAGGGCCGTACGAGCAGTACTTC. Translating it yields CASSPSGTGPYEQYF.

The chain couples TRBV4-1 to TRBJ1-1, with D possibly matching TRBD1 (5 bases). Per germline, CDR1 MGHRA and CDR2 YSYEKL. The CDR3 runs to 14 residues. The V gene lost 4 bases and the J gene lost 4 bases, with 13 bases spanning the gap. The CDR3 sequence is CASSPPMGGTEAFF. The CDR3, as DNA: TGCGCCAGCAGCCCGCCTATGGGGGGCACTGAAGCTTTCTTT.

The rearrangement uses TRBV10-3 and TRBJ2-2; D is perhaps TRBD1 (6 bases). CDR3 size: 16 residues. Per germline, CDR1 ENHRY and CDR2 SYGVKD. Trimming removed 6 bases at V and 2 bases at J, with 16 bases between. The CDR3 spells CAIRPDRTLNTGELFF. The CDR3 DNA sequence: TGTGCCATCAGGCCCGACAGGACACTTAACACCGGGGAGCTGTTTTTT.

The sample holds a few counts of this clonotype. The chain recombines TRBV2 with TRBJ1-1; D unresolved. Germline CDR1 SNHLY, CDR2 FYNNEI. This CDR3 spans 15 amino acids. Trimming cost V 6 bases and J 6 bases, with 20 bases left between them. The CDR3 protein is CASSRESTVPPEAFF. CDR3 in DNA: TGTGCCAGCAGCCGCGAGTCGACCGTACCCCCTGAAGCTTTCTTT.

This clonotype was observed at least ten times. The chain joins TRBV3-1 to TRBJ2-7; D unresolved. The CDR3 contains 11 residues. Germline V CDR1 and CDR2: LGHDT, YNNKEL (reference sequence). V lost 3 bases to trimming and J lost 3 bases, with 3 bases between them. DNA of the CDR3: TGTGCCAGCAGCCACAACTACGAGCAGTACTTC. Protein product: CASSHNYEQYF.

This chain links TRBV5-1 with TRBJ2-7; 9 nucleotides match TRBD2. This CDR3 comprises 15 residues. The J segment lost 1 base and the V segment lost 4 bases, leaving 6 bases of the junction unmatched. The germline V gene encodes CDR1 SGHRS and CDR2 YFSETQ. The CDR3 DNA follows: TGCGCCAGCAGCGTAACTAGCGGGTATTCCTACGAGCAGTACTTC. Translating gives CASSVTSGYSYEQYF.

This clonotype was observed a few times. The chain combines TRBV28 with TRBJ1-2, with TRBD1 as a possible D gene (5 bases). Trimming took off 3 bases at V and 8 bases at J, with 19 bases between the two ends. This CDR3 is 15 amino acids long. Germline CDR1 reads MDHEN; CDR2 reads SYDVKM. CDR3 amino acids: CASSFIGTGTRGYTF. CDR3 DNA: TGTGCCAGCAGTTTTATCGGGACCGGCACAAGGGGCTACACCTTC.

The J gene is TRBJ2-1, the V gene TRBV29-1; TRBD2 might be the D (6 bases). V gave up 4 bases and J gave up 3 bases, with 16 bases separating them. Germline loops: CDR1 SQVTM, CDR2 ANQGSEA. The CDR3 totals 15 residues. CDR3 loop: CSVAGTPDGYNEQFF. CDR3 DNA sequence: TGCAGCGTTGCCGGGACTCCCGACGGCTACAATGAGCAGTTCTTC.

This clonotype occurred many times. This chain uses TRBV20-1 with TRBJ1-6; the D gene is possibly TRBD1 (5 bases). V lost 1 base, J lost 0 bases, and 31 bases lay in between. This CDR3 region has 23 residues. Germline V CDR1 and CDR2: DFQATT, SNEGSKA (reference sequence). CDR3 DNA: TGCAGTGCTAGAGTTTCCCTCAGGGAAAACTTTGAAATAACCCGCTCCTATAATTCACCCCTCCACTTT. Translating it yields CSARVSLRENFEITRSYNSPLHF.

As regards this clonotype: A read error may explain this, as a much larger clone is one base away. The chain recombines TRBV7-9 with TRBJ2-7; D is perhaps TRBD2 (6 bases). Germline-derived CDR1 and CDR2 are SEHNR and FQNEAQ (reference sequence). The CDR3 covers 15 residues. V was pared by 1 base and J by 2 bases, with 12 bases between. CDR3 sequence (DNA): TGTGCCAGCAGCTTAGTGACTTGCGGGACCTACGAGCAGTACTTC. Its translation is CASSLVTCGTYEQYF.

This chain links TRBV19 with TRBJ1-6; D unclear. Germline-derived CDR1 and CDR2 are LNHDA and SQIVND (reference sequence). Between the trimmed V and J ends, which lost 3 bases and 9 bases, there was a span of 9 bases. CDR3 size: 13 residues. The CDR3 reads CASSIGQSSPLHF. CDR3 in DNA: TGTGCCAGTAGTATCGGGCAGAGTTCACCCCTCCACTTT.

In this sample, this clonotype turned up many times. DNA for the CDR3: TGTGCCACCAGCAGATTAGCGGGAGGGCCTTACACAGATACGCAGTATTTT. This encodes CATSRLAGGPYTDTQYF. J is TRBJ2-3 and V is TRBV15; TRBD2 aligns across 11 bases. Germline V CDR1 and CDR2: LNHNV, YYDKDF (reference sequence). V was pared by 2 bases and J by 2 bases, with 6 bases of the junction left unmatched. The CDR3 loop spans 17 amino acids.

This clonotype showed up many times. The rearrangement uses TRBV12-3 or TRBV12-4 and TRBJ1-1, with 7 positions matching TRBD1. The CDR3 covers 13 residues. V was clipped by 8 bases and J by 6 bases; unmatched bases: 9. The CDR3 nucleotides are TGTGCCAGCTGTCAAGACAGGGCAGCTGAAGCTTTCTTT. Its protein is CASCQDRAAEAFF.